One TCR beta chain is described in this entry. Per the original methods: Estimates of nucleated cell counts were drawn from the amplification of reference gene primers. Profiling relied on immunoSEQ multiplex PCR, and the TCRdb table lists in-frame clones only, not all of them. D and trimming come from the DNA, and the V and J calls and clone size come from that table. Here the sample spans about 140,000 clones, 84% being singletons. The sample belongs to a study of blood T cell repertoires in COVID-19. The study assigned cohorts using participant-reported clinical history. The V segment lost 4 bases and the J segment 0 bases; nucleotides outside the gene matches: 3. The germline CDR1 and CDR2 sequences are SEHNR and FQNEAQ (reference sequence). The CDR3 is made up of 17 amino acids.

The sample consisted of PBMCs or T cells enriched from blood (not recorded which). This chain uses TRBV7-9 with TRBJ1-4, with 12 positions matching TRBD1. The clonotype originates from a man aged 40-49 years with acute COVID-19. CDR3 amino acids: CASSSGQGASTNEKLFF. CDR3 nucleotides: TGTGCCAGCAGCTCGGGACAGGGGGCGTCAACTAATGAAAAACTGTTTTTT. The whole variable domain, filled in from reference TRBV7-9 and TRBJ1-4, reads DTGVSQNPRHKITKRGQNVTFRCDPISEHNRLYWYRQTLGQGPEFLTYFQNEAQLEKSRLLSDRFSAERPKGSFSTLEIQRTEQGDSAMYLCASSSGQGASTNEKLFFGSGTQLSVL.